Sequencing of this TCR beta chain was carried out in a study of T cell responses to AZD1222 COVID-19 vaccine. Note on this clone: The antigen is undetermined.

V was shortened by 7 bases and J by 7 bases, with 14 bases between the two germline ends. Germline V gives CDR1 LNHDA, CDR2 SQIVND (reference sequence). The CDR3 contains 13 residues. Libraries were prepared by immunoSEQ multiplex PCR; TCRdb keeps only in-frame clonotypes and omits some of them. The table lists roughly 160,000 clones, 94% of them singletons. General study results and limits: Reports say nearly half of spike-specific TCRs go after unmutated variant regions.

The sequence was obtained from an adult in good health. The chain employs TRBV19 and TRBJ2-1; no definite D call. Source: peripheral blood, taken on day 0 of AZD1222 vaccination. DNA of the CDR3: TGTGCCAGTATGGGGTGGTATGGGAATGAGCAGTTCTTC. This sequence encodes CASMGWYGNEQFF.